Each of the 7 T cell receptor beta chains below was sequenced from the same sample in a study of cytomegalovirus exposure and HLA in healthy donors (dated 2017 in TCRdb). Libraries were prepared through the immunoSEQ multiplex PCR assay. The multiplex PCR relied on a mix of 60 forward primers for TCR Vbeta segments and 13 reverse primers for TCR Jbeta segments. Held by TCRdb, this immuneACCESS table contains in-frame sequences only and omits some clones. Under half of the omission traces to an unresolved V gene where checked; the cause of the rest is unknown. This sample lists about 180,000 clones; 84% were detected once. Jointly, the top ten make up under 5% of the sample. The sample was PBMCs. The origin of the receptors is a man in his late teens or twenties in good health and CMV-seronegative.

V gene TRBV5-4 combines with J gene TRBJ2-5; D perhaps matches TRBD2 (7 bases). The CDR3 is made up of 15 amino acids. The germline V gene has CDR1 SGHNT and CDR2 YYREEE (reference sequence). Trimming left V 4 bases short and J 5 bases short, with 18 bases between. The CDR3 is CASSLRRGGEETQYF. The CDR3 DNA sequence: TGTGCCAGCAGCCTCAGGAGGGGGGGGGAGGAGACCCAGTACTTC.

V is TRBV18 and J is TRBJ1-2; possible D gene TRBD1, 5 bases. The CDR3 loop spans 16 amino acids. Deletions cut 2 bases from V and 3 bases from J, with 16 bases between. Germline values: CDR1 KGHSH, CDR2 LQKENI. CDR3 DNA: TGTGCCAGCTCACCAGTTTTCGCAGGGATTGACTATGGCTACACCTTC. It yields the protein CASSPVFAGIDYGYTF.

J is TRBJ2-2 and V is TRBV10-1; 8 bases map to TRBD1. This CDR3 contains 15 residues. V gave up 7 bases and J gave up 6 bases; unmatched junction bases: 10. The germline gives CDR1 WNHNN, CDR2 SYGVQD (reference sequence). The CDR3 DNA follows: TGCGCCAGCAAAGCCGACAGGGGCTCAGCCGGGGAGCTGTTTTTT. This codes for CASKADRGSAGELFF.

The chain uses TRBV9 and TRBJ2-2, with D tentatively TRBD2 (6 bases). Per the germline V gene, CDR1 is SGDLS and CDR2 is YYNGEE. The germline V and J ends were trimmed by 4 bases and 7 bases, with 20 bases remaining between them. The CDR3 totals 16 residues. CDR3 sequence reads: CASSPLGLATLGELFF. The CDR3 DNA is TGTGCCAGCAGCCCCCTGGGGCTAGCGACCCTCGGGGAGCTGTTTTTT.

The chain has TRBV6-5 and TRBJ1-1; D remains ambiguous. The CDR3 consists of 13 residues. Per germline, CDR1 MNHEY and CDR2 SVGAGI. The V end was cut by 8 bases, the J end by 5 bases, with 15 bases between. The CDR3 sequence: CASQTTVGTEAFF. In DNA form, the CDR3 reads TGTGCCAGCCAAACTACGGTTGGAACTGAAGCTTTCTTT.

As to this clone: At one of its ends the junction is not consistent with the germline gene, which may arise from a read error. The chain is built from TRBV7-7 and TRBJ2-5, with a tentative D call TRBD2 (6 bases). The CDR3 consists of 14 residues. CDR1 and CDR2 from the germline V gene are SSHAT and FNYEAQ (reference sequence). CDR3 DNA: TGTGCTAGCAGCTTTAAGGGACTGGTAGAGACCCAGTACTTC. This translates into CASSFKGLVETQYF. The full variable domain, with the rest looked up from reference TRBV7-7 and TRBJ2-5, is GAGVSQSPRYKVTKRGQDVTLRCDPISSHATLYWYQQALGQGPEFLTYFNYEAQPDKSGLPSDRFSAERPEGSISTLTIQRTEQRDSAMYRCASSFKGLVETQYFGPGTRLLVL.

Points on this clone: The junction does not match germline at one end; this may be a read error. The chain combines TRBV6-1 with TRBJ2-5; D is unclear. Germline CDR1 MNHNS, CDR2 SASEGT. CDR3 length equals 9 residues. The CDR3 loop is CATAETQYF. The CDR3 coding sequence is TGCGCCACAGCGGAGACCCAGTACTTC.